Listed below are T cell receptor beta chains from one sample, sequenced in a study of blood T cell repertoires in COVID-19. Libraries were prepared by immunoSEQ multiplex PCR; TCRdb keeps only in-frame clonotypes and omits some of them. Of roughly 120,000 clones in the sample, about nine tenths were seen once. The sequenced material came from peripheral blood. These receptors all stem from a human donor in a cohort sampled during active COVID-19. The CDR3 runs from the conserved cysteine through the conserved F or W. A D gene is named only where the DNA matches it firmly. Clone size is stated in some rows and not others, as once, few, many or a class when expanded.

v_call,j_call,clone_size,d_call,cdr3_aa,cdr3_nt
TRBV28,TRBJ1-2,.,.,CASSLAGIDGYTF,TGTGCCAGCAGTTTAGCGGGTATCGATGGCTACACCTTC
TRBV5-6,TRBJ2-7,.,TRBD1,CASTDERHRGNEQYF,TGTGCCAGCACCGACGAGCGGCACAGGGGCAACGAGCAGTACTTC
TRBV18,TRBJ2-2,.,TRBD2,CASSPRPLAGDRNTGELFF,TGTGCCAGCTCACCACGGCCCCTAGCGGGGGACAGGAACACCGGGGAGCTGTTTTTT
TRBV11-2,TRBJ2-7,once,.,CASSIRGPGASYEQYF,TGTGCCAGCAGCATAAGGGGTCCAGGGGCCTCCTACGAGCAGTACTTC
TRBV28,TRBJ1-5,.,.,CASTTPGRGWPQHF,TGTGCCAGCACCACGCCAGGGAGGGGGTGGCCCCAGCATTTT
TRBV6-6,TRBJ2-1,.,.,CASSYSSEGTNNEQFF,TGTGCCAGCAGTTACTCGTCCGAGGGAACCAACAATGAGCAGTTCTTC
TRBV7-9,TRBJ1-1,.,TRBD1,CASSSTGPHGVAFF,TGTGCCAGCAGCTCGACAGGGCCTCACGGGGTGGCTTTCTTT
TRBV12-5,TRBJ2-7,.,TRBD1,CASGAGTGAEQYF,TGTGCTAGTGGTGCCGGGACAGGGGCCGAGCAGTACTTC
TRBV24-1,TRBJ2-5,.,TRBD1,CATSDPVRDRIINQETQYF,TGTGCCACCAGTGACCCCGTTCGGGACAGAATAATAAACCAAGAGACCCAGTACTTC
TRBV18,TRBJ2-3,.,.,CASSPVLATDTQYF,TGTGCCAGCTCACCGGTTCTAGCGACAGATACGCAGTATTTT
TRBV5-6,TRBJ1-6,.,.,CASSLEIGQGNSPLHF,TGTGCCAGCAGCTTGGAGATCGGTCAGGGAAATTCACCCCTCCACTTT
TRBV28,TRBJ2-7,.,.,CASSLAPGSHPHLNYEQYF,TGTGCCAGCAGTTTGGCTCCGGGGAGCCACCCTCACTTGAACTACGAGCAGTACTTC
TRBV5-4,TRBJ2-7,.,TRBD1,CASSSHRGTYEQYF,TGTGCCAGCAGCTCGCACAGGGGGACCTACGAGCAGTACTTC
TRBV5-1,TRBJ2-3,.,TRBD2,CASSTTSSPQDTQYF,TGCGCCAGCAGCACGACTAGCTCGCCCCAAGATACGCAGTATTTT
TRBV18,TRBJ2-5,.,.,CASSRAIQETQYF,TGTGCCAGCTCACGGGCTATCCAAGAGACCCAGTACTTC
TRBV6-2/TRBV6-3,TRBJ2-1,once,.,CASSWRADRNNEQFF,TGTGCCAGCAGTTGGAGGGCGGACCGTAACAATGAGCAGTTCTTC
TRBV28,TRBJ1-6,.,.,CASSPHSAYSPLHF,TGTGCCAGCAGTCCCCACTCCGCCTATTCACCCCTCCACTTT
TRBV7-2,TRBJ2-1,.,TRBD1,CASSLFRGHEQFF,TGTGCCAGCAGCCTATTTAGGGGGCACGAGCAGTTCTTC
TRBV5-6,TRBJ1-1,.,.,CASSALRGNTEAFF,TGTGCCAGCAGCGCACTCAGGGGGAACACTGAAGCTTTCTTT
TRBV15,TRBJ2-4,.,.,CATSRDPSWQGNIQYF,TGTGCCACCAGCAGAGATCCTTCATGGCAGGGGAACATTCAGTACTTC
TRBV27,TRBJ1-4,.,TRBD1,CASSLTRDRNEKLFF,TGTGCCAGCAGTTTAACCCGGGACAGGAACGAAAAACTGTTTTTT